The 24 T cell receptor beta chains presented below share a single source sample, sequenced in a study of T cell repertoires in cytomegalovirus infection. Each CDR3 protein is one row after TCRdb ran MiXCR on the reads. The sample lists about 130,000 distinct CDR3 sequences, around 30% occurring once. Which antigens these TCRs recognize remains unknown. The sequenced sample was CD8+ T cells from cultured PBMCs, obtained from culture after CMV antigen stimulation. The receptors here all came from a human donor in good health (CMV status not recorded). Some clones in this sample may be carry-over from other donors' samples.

The DNA of the CDR3 is TGTGCCACCCCTGGGTTCGAAGCGTGGGAGATCAGCACAGATACGCAGTATTTT. Amino acid sequence: CATPGFEAWEISTDTQYF. The chain uses TRBV7-9 and TRBJ2-3; possible D gene TRBD2, 5 bases. Germline CDR1 and CDR2: SEHNR and FQNEAQ (reference sequence). The germline V and J ends were trimmed by 10 bases and 0 bases, with 26 bases remaining between them. This CDR3 has 18 residues.

In DNA form, the CDR3 reads TGTGCCAGTAGTATAGATCAACGGAGGGAACGAAACTATGGCTACACCTTC. As protein: CASSIDQRRERNYGYTF. V and J are TRBV19 and TRBJ1-2; no clear D gene. Per the germline V gene, CDR1 is LNHDA and CDR2 is SQIVND (reference sequence). The CDR3 has 17 residues. The V end lost 0 bases, the J end lost 2 bases, and 16 bases lay between the germline ends.

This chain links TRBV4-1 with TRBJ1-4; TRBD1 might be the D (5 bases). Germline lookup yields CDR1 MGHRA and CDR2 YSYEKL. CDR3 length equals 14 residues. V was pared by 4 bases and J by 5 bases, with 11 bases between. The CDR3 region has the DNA TGCGCCAGCAGCCTGGGACCGATAAATGAAAAACTGTTTTTT. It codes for CASSLGPINEKLFF.

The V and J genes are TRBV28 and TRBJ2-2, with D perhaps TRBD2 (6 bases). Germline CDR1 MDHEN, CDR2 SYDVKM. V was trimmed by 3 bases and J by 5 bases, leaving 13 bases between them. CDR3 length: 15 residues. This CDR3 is CASSFRGRGTGELFF. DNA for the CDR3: TGTGCCAGCAGTTTCCGGGGGAGAGGGACCGGGGAGCTGTTTTTT.

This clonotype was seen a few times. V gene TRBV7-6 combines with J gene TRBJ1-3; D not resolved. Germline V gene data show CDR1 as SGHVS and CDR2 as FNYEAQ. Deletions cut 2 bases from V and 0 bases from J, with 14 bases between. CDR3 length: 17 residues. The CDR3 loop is CASSLNVIQSSGNTIYF. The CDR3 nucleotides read TGTGCCAGCAGCTTAAATGTGATTCAAAGCTCTGGAAACACCATATATTTT. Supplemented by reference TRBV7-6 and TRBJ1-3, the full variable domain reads GAGVSQSPRYKVTKRGQDVALRCDPISGHVSLYWYRQALGQGPEFLTYFNYEAQQDKSGLPNDRFSAERPEGSISTLTIQRTEQRDSAMYRCASSLNVIQSSGNTIYFGEGSWLTVV.

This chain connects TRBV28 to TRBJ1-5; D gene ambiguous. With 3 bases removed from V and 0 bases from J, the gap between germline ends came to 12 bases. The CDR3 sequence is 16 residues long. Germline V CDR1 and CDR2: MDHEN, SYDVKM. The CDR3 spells CASSLTADFSNQPQHF. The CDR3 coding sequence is TGTGCCAGCAGTTTGACGGCAGACTTTAGCAATCAGCCCCAGCATTTT.

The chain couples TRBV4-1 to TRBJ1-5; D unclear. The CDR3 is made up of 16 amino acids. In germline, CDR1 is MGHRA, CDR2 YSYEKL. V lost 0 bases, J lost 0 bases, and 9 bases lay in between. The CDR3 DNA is TGCGCCAGCAGCCAAGATCCGGTCAGTAGCAATCAGCCCCAGCATTTT. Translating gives CASSQDPVSSNQPQHF.

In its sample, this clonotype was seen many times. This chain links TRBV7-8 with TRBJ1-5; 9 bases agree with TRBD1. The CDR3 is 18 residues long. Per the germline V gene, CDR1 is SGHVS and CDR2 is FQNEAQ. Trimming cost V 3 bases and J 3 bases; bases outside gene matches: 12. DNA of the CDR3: TGTGCCAGCAGCTTTATAATCGGGGACAGGGAGAACAATCAGCCCCAGCATTTT. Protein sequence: CASSFIIGDRENNQPQHF. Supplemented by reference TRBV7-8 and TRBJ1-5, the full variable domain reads GAGVSQSPRYKVAKRGQDVALRCDPISGHVSLFWYQQALGQGPEFLTYFQNEAQLDKSGLPSDRFFAERPEGSVSTLKIQRTQQEDSAVYLCASSFIIGDRENNQPQHFGDGTRLSIL.

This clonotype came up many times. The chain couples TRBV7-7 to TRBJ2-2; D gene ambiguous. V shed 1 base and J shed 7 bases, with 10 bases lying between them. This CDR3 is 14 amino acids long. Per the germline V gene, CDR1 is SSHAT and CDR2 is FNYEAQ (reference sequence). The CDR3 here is CASSLDPESGELFF. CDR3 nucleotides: TGTGCCAGCAGCTTAGACCCGGAGAGCGGGGAGCTGTTTTTT.

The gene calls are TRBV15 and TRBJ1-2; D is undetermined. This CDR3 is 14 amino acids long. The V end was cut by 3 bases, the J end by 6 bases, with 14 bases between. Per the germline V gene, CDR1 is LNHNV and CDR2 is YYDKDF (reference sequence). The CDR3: CATSSESYFNGYTF. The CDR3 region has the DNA TGTGCCACCAGCAGCGAGTCGTATTTCAATGGCTACACCTTC.

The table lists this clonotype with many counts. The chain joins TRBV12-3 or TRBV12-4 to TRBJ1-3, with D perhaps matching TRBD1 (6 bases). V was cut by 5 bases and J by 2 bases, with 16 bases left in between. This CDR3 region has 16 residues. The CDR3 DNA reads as TGTGCCAGCAGTACCAGACAGGCTCTACCTGGAAACACCATATATTTT. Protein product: CASSTRQALPGNTIYF.

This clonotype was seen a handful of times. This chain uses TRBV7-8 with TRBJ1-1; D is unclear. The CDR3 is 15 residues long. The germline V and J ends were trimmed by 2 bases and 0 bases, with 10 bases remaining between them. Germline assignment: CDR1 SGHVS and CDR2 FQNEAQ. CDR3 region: CASSLRETMNTEAFF. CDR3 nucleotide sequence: TGTGCCAGCAGCTTAAGGGAGACGATGAACACTGAAGCTTTCTTT.

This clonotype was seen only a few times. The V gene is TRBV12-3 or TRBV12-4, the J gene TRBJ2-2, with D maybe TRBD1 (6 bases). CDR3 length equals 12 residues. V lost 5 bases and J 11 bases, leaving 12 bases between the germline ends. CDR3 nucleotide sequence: TGTGCCAGCAGTCAGGGGACGGATGAGCTGTTTTTT. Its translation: CASSQGTDELFF.

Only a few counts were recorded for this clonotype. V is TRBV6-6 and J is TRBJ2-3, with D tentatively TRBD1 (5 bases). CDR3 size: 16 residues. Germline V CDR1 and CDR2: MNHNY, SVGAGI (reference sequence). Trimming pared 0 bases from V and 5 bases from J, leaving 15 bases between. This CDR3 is CASSYSDTAIIDTQYF. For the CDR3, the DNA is TGTGCCAGCAGTTACTCGGACACGGCGATAATAGATACGCAGTATTTT.

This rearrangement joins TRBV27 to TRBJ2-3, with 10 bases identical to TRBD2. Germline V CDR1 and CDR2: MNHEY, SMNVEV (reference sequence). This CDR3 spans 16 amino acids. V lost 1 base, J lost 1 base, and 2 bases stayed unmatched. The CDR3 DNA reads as TGTGCCAGCAGTTTATTAACTAGCGGGGGCACAGATACGCAGTATTTT. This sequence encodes CASSLLTSGGTDTQYF.

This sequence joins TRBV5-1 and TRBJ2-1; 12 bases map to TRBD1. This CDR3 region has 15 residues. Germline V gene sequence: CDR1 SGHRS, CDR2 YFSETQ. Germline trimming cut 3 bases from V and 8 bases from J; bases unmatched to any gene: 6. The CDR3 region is CASSSGTGGGDEQFF. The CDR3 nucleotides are TGCGCCAGCAGCTCCGGGACAGGGGGCGGCGATGAGCAGTTCTTC.

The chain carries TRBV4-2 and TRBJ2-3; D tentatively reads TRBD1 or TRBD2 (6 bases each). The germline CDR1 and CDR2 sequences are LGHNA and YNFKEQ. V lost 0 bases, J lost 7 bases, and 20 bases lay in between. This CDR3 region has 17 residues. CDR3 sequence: CASSQERGAGPPYTQYF. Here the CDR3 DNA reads TGTGCCAGCAGCCAAGAAAGGGGGGCGGGACCGCCCTATACGCAGTATTTT.

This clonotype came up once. CDR3 DNA: TGTGCCAGCAGCCTCTTCGGGACCTGGGACACTGAAGCTTTCTTT. This gives the protein CASSLFGTWDTEAFF. The chain combines TRBV14 with TRBJ1-1, with D maybe TRBD1 (5 bases). V lost 4 bases and J lost 3, with 15 bases in between. The CDR3 loop spans 15 amino acids. From germline, CDR1 is SGHDN and CDR2 FVKESK.

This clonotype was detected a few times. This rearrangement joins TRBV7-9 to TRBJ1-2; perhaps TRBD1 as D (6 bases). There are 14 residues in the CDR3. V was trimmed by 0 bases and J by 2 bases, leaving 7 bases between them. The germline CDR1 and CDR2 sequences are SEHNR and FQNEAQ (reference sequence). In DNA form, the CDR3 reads TGTGCCAGCAGCTTAGCGGGGGGCAACTATGGCTACACCTTC. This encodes CASSLAGGNYGYTF.

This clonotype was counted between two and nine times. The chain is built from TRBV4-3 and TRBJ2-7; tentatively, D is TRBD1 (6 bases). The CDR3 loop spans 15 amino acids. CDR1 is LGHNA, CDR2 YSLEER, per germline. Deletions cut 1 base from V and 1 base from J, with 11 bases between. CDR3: CASSQVQGGSYEQYF. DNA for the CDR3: TGCGCCAGCAGCCAAGTACAGGGCGGATCCTACGAGCAGTACTTC.

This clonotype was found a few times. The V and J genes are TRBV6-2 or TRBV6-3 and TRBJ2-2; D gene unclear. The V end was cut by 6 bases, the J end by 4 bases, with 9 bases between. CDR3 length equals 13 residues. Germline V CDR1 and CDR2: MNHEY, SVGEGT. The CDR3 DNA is TGTGCCAGCAGCGACTCGACCACCGGGGAGCTGTTTTTT. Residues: CASSDSTTGELFF.

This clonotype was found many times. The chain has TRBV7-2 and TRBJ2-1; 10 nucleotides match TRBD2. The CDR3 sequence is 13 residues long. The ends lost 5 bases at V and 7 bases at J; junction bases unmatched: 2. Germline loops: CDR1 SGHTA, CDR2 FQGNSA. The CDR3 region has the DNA TGTGCCAGCAGCCGGACTAGCGGTAATGAGCAGTTCTTC. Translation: CASSRTSGNEQFF.

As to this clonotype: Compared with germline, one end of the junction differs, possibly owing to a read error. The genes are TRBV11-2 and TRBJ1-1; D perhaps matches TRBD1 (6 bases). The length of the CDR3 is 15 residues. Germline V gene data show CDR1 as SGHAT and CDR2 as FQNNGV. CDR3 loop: CASSQGGGRNTEAFF. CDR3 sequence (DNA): TGCGCCAGCAGCCAAGGTGGGGGGCGAAACACTGAAGCTTTCTTT.

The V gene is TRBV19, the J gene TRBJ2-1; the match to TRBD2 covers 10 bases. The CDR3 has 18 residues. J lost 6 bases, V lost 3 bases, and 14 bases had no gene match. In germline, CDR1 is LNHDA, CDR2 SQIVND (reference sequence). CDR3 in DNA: TGTGCCAGTAGTATTCGGGCGACTAGCGGGCTAACCTGCAATGAGCAGTTCTTC. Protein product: CASSIRATSGLTCNEQFF.